The rows below give T cell receptor beta chains drawn from one sample of a study of blood T cell repertoires in COVID-19. Only in-frame clones appear in the TCRdb table, and some are missing; sequencing was by immunoSEQ multiplex PCR. Among tens of thousands of clones listed, 85% to 90% were seen once. Sequencing was done on a sample of peripheral blood. The receptors stem from a woman aged 70-85 years with acute or convalescent COVID-19. The CDR3 runs from the conserved cysteine through the conserved F or W. D genes are given only for firm matches. Clone size is not always given. Where it is, it says once, few, many or a class for expanded clones.

cdr3_nt,cdr3_aa,v_call,d_call,clone_size,j_call
TGTGCCAGTAGTATAGAGAGTAACACAGATACGCAGTATTTT,CASSIESNTDTQYF,TRBV19,-,-,TRBJ2-3
TGTGCCAGCAGTCTAATACCGGCAACTAATGAAAAACTGTTTTTT,CASSLIPATNEKLFF,TRBV2,-,few,TRBJ1-4
TGTGCCAGCAGCCGCGGACAGGGTTCCTACAATGAGCAGTTCTTC,CASSRGQGSYNEQFF,TRBV6-6,TRBD1,-,TRBJ2-1
TGCGCCAGCAGCTTAGGAGGACAGGGATTGACTGAAGCTTTCTTT,CASSLGGQGLTEAFF,TRBV5-1,TRBD1,-,TRBJ1-1
TGTGCCACCAGCCAAGGAGGATCTGGAAACACCATATATTTT,CATSQGGSGNTIYF,TRBV15,-,-,TRBJ1-3
TGTGCCAGCAGACAGGGAGGGGAGACCCAGTACTTC,CASRQGGETQYF,TRBV2,-,-,TRBJ2-5
TGTGCCAGCAGCTTGGTCCGGGGGGCTGGTTCACCCCTCCACTTT,CASSLVRGAGSPLHF,TRBV5-8,-,-,TRBJ1-6
TGTGCCAGCAGCGTAGGGGGCGACTATGGCTACACCTTC,CASSVGGDYGYTF,TRBV9,-,few,TRBJ1-2
TGTGCCAGCAGCTTAGGCGAGGGTAGCGACATTCAGTACTTC,CASSLGEGSDIQYF,TRBV7-8,-,-,TRBJ2-4
TGTGCCAGCAGCCCGGTCCCCCACACTGAAGCTTTCTTT,CASSPVPHTEAFF,TRBV3-1/TRBV3-2,-,-,TRBJ1-1
TGTGCCAGTAGCAGGGGCTACGAGCAGTACTTC,CASSRGYEQYF,TRBV19,-,few,TRBJ2-7
TGTGCCATCAGTGCGTCTAGCGGGGGGCGGGATTACACCGGGGAGCTGTTTTTT,CAISASSGGRDYTGELFF,TRBV10-3,TRBD2,once,TRBJ2-2
TGTGCCAGCAGCTTGGGAGCAGGGGGCTACAATGAGCAGTTCTTC,CASSLGAGGYNEQFF,TRBV5-4,TRBD1,-,TRBJ2-1
TGTGCCAGCTCAAAGGACAGGGGGGGCTCTGGGGCCAACGTCCTGACTTTC,CASSKDRGGSGANVLTF,TRBV18,TRBD1,-,TRBJ2-6
TGTGCCAGCAGCTTTGGCGGTGAGCAGTTCTTC,CASSFGGEQFF,TRBV7-3,-,-,TRBJ2-1
TGTGCCAGTAGTATAGATGGACTCATCAATCAGCCCCAGCATTTT,CASSIDGLINQPQHF,TRBV19,-,-,TRBJ1-5
TGTGCCAGCAGCGCCACCGGGATCTCTGGATCACCCCTCCACTTT,CASSATGISGSPLHF,TRBV9,-,-,TRBJ1-6
TGTGCCAGCAGCGTAGGAACGGGACAGGGCCGGAATAATTCACCCCTCCACTTT,CASSVGTGQGRNNSPLHF,TRBV9,TRBD1,-,TRBJ1-6
TGTGCCAGCAGCCAGGCCCTGGGACAGGGGCAGAACGAGCAGTACTTC,CASSQALGQGQNEQYF,TRBV4-2,TRBD1,-,TRBJ2-7
TGTGCCAGTACCCATAGCAATCAGCCCCAGCATTTT,CASTHSNQPQHF,TRBV19,-,-,TRBJ1-5
TGTGCCAGTAGTATACTAGGACAGAGGAACACTGAAGCTTTCTTT,CASSILGQRNTEAFF,TRBV19,-,-,TRBJ1-1
TGTGCCTGGAGTGTAAAAGGGGGCGGTCAGCCCCAGCATTTT,CAWSVKGGGQPQHF,TRBV30,TRBD1,once,TRBJ1-5
TGTGCCAGCAGTTCGCAGGGATACAATTCACCCCTCCACTTT,CASSSQGYNSPLHF,TRBV27,-,-,TRBJ1-6
TGTGCCAGCAGTCTCCGGGACAGGGTTGTTGGCTACACCTTC,CASSLRDRVVGYTF,TRBV2,TRBD1,-,TRBJ1-2
TGTGCCACCAGTGACAATACAGGGTTCGATCAGCCCCAGCATTTT,CATSDNTGFDQPQHF,TRBV24-1,-,-,TRBJ1-5
TGTGCCTGGAGCGAAGGACAACCCCTAGGGCAGTACTTC,CAWSEGQPLGQYF,TRBV30,-,once,TRBJ2-7
TGCGCCAGCAGCCAAGCACCGGGACAGAGTGAAAAACTGTTTTTT,CASSQAPGQSEKLFF,TRBV4-1,TRBD1,-,TRBJ1-4
TGTGCCAGCAGTGAGACAGGGGGCTACAATGAGCAGTTCTTC,CASSETGGYNEQFF,TRBV6-4,TRBD1,-,TRBJ2-1
TGTGCCAGCAGTCAAATTCTGGGGAGTAGTGGCTACACCTTC,CASSQILGSSGYTF,TRBV28,-,-,TRBJ1-2
TGTGCCAGCAGCGAGGGACAGGGATCTTCCTACGAGCAGTACTTC,CASSEGQGSSYEQYF,TRBV6-5,TRBD1,few,TRBJ2-7
TGTGCCGGAGGACAGGACCGTCAACCCCAGCATTTT,CAGGQDRQPQHF,TRBV2,TRBD1,-,TRBJ1-5
TGTGCCAGCAGTTTATACAGGACGGCCGGGGAGCTGTTTTTT,CASSLYRTAGELFF,TRBV27,-,-,TRBJ2-2
TGTGCCAGTAGTACCACAGGCCACCTTAGCAATCAGCCCCAGCATTTT,CASSTTGHLSNQPQHF,TRBV19,-,-,TRBJ1-5
TGTGCCAGCAGCCACTTCCTCCTGGACAGGGGCAATTCACCCCTCCACTTT,CASSHFLLDRGNSPLHF,TRBV3-1/TRBV3-2,TRBD1,few,TRBJ1-6
TGTGCCAGCAGTGATGCCGGGGCGGGACGTGAAAAACTGTTTTTT,CASSDAGAGREKLFF,TRBV2,-,-,TRBJ1-4
TGTGCCAGCAGTTACGGGACAGTCCTCACCGGGGAGCTGTTTTTT,CASSYGTVLTGELFF,TRBV6-6,TRBD1,-,TRBJ2-2
TGTGCCAGCAGCGTAGGGGAGGGAACCCCCTATGGCTACACCTTC,CASSVGEGTPYGYTF,TRBV9,-,-,TRBJ1-2
TGTGCCAGCAGCGAATACAGGGCCCACGAGCAGTACTTC,CASSEYRAHEQYF,TRBV7-9,-,-,TRBJ2-7
TGCGCCAGCAGCCAGGGACCGGGACAGGGCGGTGGAAAACTGTTTTTT,CASSQGPGQGGGKLFF,TRBV4-1,TRBD1,-,TRBJ1-4
TGCAGCGGCAAAACCGGGACAGGGGATTCACCCCTCCACTTT,CSGKTGTGDSPLHF,TRBV29-1,TRBD1,-,TRBJ1-6
TGTGCCAGCAGCTTGAACAGGGGAAGAGATGGCTACACCTTC,CASSLNRGRDGYTF,TRBV5-5,TRBD1,-,TRBJ1-2
TGTGCCAGCAGTTTGGTTAGTTCGTACAATGAGCAGTTCTTC,CASSLVSSYNEQFF,TRBV27,-,-,TRBJ2-1
TGTGCCAGCGGTAAGGACAGGGACCCGCCTGAAGCTTTCTTT,CASGKDRDPPEAFF,TRBV2,TRBD1,-,TRBJ1-1
TGTGCCAGCAGCAAAGGAGTTCCTGCTTCCACCTACGAGCAGTACTTC,CASSKGVPASTYEQYF,TRBV21-1,-,-,TRBJ2-7
TGCAGTGCTAGACGTGTAGATACGCAGTATTTT,CSARRVDTQYF,TRBV20-1,-,-,TRBJ2-3
TGTGCCAGCAGTTTCTCCCGAGACATCAGGGGGCAAGAGACCCAGTACTTC,CASSFSRDIRGQETQYF,TRBV27,TRBD1,-,TRBJ2-5
TGTGCCAGCAGCGTACGCGGGGGGAGTGAAAAACTGTTTTTT,CASSVRGGSEKLFF,TRBV9,-,few,TRBJ1-4
TGTGCCAGCAGTGGGAGAGCGGGGGGCACAGATACGCAGTATTTT,CASSGRAGGTDTQYF,TRBV2,TRBD2,-,TRBJ2-3
TGTGCCAGCAGCTTAGGGGGGACTTTCAGATACAATGAGCAGTTCTTC,CASSLGGTFRYNEQFF,TRBV7-8,-,-,TRBJ2-1
TGTGCCAGCAGCTCCGCCTGGAGGGACACTGAAGCTTTCTTT,CASSSAWRDTEAFF,TRBV11-2,-,-,TRBJ1-1
TGTGCCAGCAGCTCCGGGATGGCCAAAAACATTCAGTACTTC,CASSSGMAKNIQYF,TRBV7-9,-,-,TRBJ2-4
TGTGCCAGCAGCTTGCTGGGGGGGAACCACGAGCAGTACTTC,CASSLLGGNHEQYF,TRBV5-5,TRBD2,-,TRBJ2-7
TGTGCCAGCACACAGGGAAGGAACACTGAAGCTTTCTTT,CASTQGRNTEAFF,TRBV6-5,-,-,TRBJ1-1
TGCAGCGTTGAGGGGGGGAGCTCCTACAATGAGCAGTTCTTC,CSVEGGSSYNEQFF,TRBV29-1,TRBD2,once,TRBJ2-1
TGTGCCAGCAGCCAAACTAGCGGGGGTTACAATGAGCAGTTCTTC,CASSQTSGGYNEQFF,TRBV3-1/TRBV3-2,TRBD2,-,TRBJ2-1
TGTGCCAGCAGTGAATGGACAGGGGCGAACACTGAAGCTTTCTTT,CASSEWTGANTEAFF,TRBV25-1,TRBD1,-,TRBJ1-1
TGCGCCAGCAGCCACCAAACAGGGAGTAGCAATCAGCCCCAGCATTTT,CASSHQTGSSNQPQHF,TRBV4-1,-,few,TRBJ1-5
TGTGCCAGCAGCCCGGACAGGGAGGACACTGAAGCTTTCTTT,CASSPDREDTEAFF,TRBV5-6,TRBD1,-,TRBJ1-1
TGTGCCAGCAGCAGACAGGGGGCTGAAGGCTACACCTTC,CASSRQGAEGYTF,TRBV2,TRBD1,-,TRBJ1-2
TGTGCCTCTAAAGGTCGGGGACTTAACTATGGCTACACCTTC,CASKGRGLNYGYTF,TRBV19,-,-,TRBJ1-2